In its sample, the clone carrying this T cell receptor beta chain was seen once. TCRdb's table, derived via immunoSEQ multiplex PCR, lists solely in-frame clones and lacks some. Here the sample spans more than 90,000 clones, about 93% being singletons. This entry is derived from a study of T cell changes during pregnancy in multiple sclerosis. CDR1 GTSNPN and CDR2 SVGIG come from the germline V gene (reference sequence). The CDR3 loop spans 16 amino acids. Trimming stripped 1 base from V and 9 bases from J, with 23 bases between. This TCR came from a female donor with multiple sclerosis, enrolled in a pregnancy study. The starting material was peripheral blood, obtained in the third trimester of pregnancy. This chain uses TRBV30 with TRBJ2-3; weak D call: TRBD1 (5 bases). This CDR3 is CAWSAPRTQYFATQYF. In DNA, the CDR3 is TGTGCCTGGAGTGCTCCCCGGACACAGTATTTTGCGACGCAGTATTTT. Full variable domain (missing parts from reference TRBV30 and TRBJ2-3): SQTIHQWPATLVQPVGSPLSLECTVEGTSNPNLYWYRQAAGRGLQLLFYSVGIGQISSEVPQNLSASRPQDRQFILSSKKLLLSDSGFYLCAWSAPRTQYFATQYFGPGTRLTVL.